Described below is a single T cell receptor beta chain sequence and its context. The antigen remains undetermined. Sequenced by immunoSEQ multiplex PCR; TCRdb stores in-frame clones only, minus some. The profile covers about 2.1 million clones, with 80% to 95% appearing a single time and under 2% taken by the ten largest. It was CD45RO-negative cells, positively selected for CCR7, that made up naive CD8 cells, with terminally differentiated effector memory CD45RA+ cells excluded. Donors comprised healthy HIV-negative adults lacking recent acute infections or vaccinations. This CDR3 spans 12 amino acids. The germline V and J ends were trimmed by 3 bases and 10 bases, with 10 bases remaining between them. Germline assignment: CDR1 SGDLS and CDR2 YYNGEE. The sample comes from a study of shared clonotypes between healthy human individuals. Study outcomes and limitations: In contrast to clonotypes shared by all four donors, non-shared clonotypes had lower generation probabilities. Exclusively blood specimens were collected; tissue repertoires likely differ. About 5.2% was the fraction of naive CD4 clonotypes found shared across several donors.

The rearrangement joins TRBV9 to TRBJ1-4; the D is unclear. The receptor was isolated from a man aged 18 to 30 in good health. Some clones in this sample may be carry-over from other donors' samples. The material sequenced was naive CD8+ T cells from PBMCs. The CDR3 loop is CASSAEVGKLFF. DNA of the CDR3: TGTGCCAGCAGCGCGGAGGTGGGAAAACTGTTTTTT.